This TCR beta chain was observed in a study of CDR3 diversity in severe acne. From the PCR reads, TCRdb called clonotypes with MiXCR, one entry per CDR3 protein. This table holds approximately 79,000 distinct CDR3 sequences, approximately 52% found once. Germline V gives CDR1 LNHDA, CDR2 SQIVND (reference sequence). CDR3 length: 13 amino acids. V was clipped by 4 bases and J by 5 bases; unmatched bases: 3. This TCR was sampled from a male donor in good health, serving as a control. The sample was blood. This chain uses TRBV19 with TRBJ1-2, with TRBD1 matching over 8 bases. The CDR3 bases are TGTGCCAGTAGTAGAGACAGGGGTTATGGCTACACCTTC. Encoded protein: CASSRDRGYGYTF.